The 11 T cell receptor beta chains reported below all come from one sample, sequenced in a study of sequential checkpoint blockade in melanoma. The treatment is: randomized to nivolumab then ipilimumab (arm A) or the reverse (arm B). The method was immunoSEQ multiplex PCR; TCRdb's version includes in-frame clones alone and lacks a portion of them. The data contain over 10,000 clones, over 70% of them singletons. Sequencing was performed on CD8+ T cells sorted from blood (inferred from file names), taken from a patient given nivolumab and ipilimumab in sequence. These receptors all come from a human donor with melanoma.

In its sample, this clone was seen a few times. The gene calls are TRBV5-5 and TRBJ1-2; D is possibly TRBD1 (5 bases). The germline gives CDR1 SGHKS, CDR2 YYEKEE (reference sequence). Deletions cut 1 base from V and 4 bases from J, with 14 bases between. The CDR3 length is 15 residues. The CDR3 DNA follows: TGTGCCAGCAGCTTGAACCGGCAGGGCCTCTATGGCTACACCTTC. It encodes CASSLNRQGLYGYTF.

This chain joins TRBV4-2 and TRBJ2-1, with D perhaps matching TRBD2 (6 bases). The germline CDR1 and CDR2 sequences are LGHNA and YNFKEQ. The CDR3 is made up of 16 amino acids. Trimming pared 4 bases from V and 7 bases from J, leaving 20 bases between. The CDR3: CASSPKDYSKENEQFF. CDR3 nucleotide sequence: TGTGCCAGCAGCCCTAAGGACTACTCCAAGGAAAATGAGCAGTTCTTC.

V usage is TRBV6-5 and J usage is TRBJ2-3; 8 positions match TRBD2. With 6 bases clipped from V and 4 bases from J, the junction kept 9 bases outside the gene matches. Germline-derived CDR1 and CDR2 are MNHEY and SVGAGI. The CDR3 covers 15 residues. The CDR3 DNA sequence: TGTGCCAGCAGACTAACTAGCGGTCGAGCAGATACGCAGTATTTT. It specifies CASRLTSGRADTQYF.

V usage is TRBV30 and J usage is TRBJ1-1; D is unresolved. The CDR3 runs 13 residues. Deletions cut 3 bases from V and 7 bases from J, with 15 bases between. Germline assignment: CDR1 GTSNPN and CDR2 SVGIG (reference sequence). The DNA of the CDR3 is TGTGCCTGGAGCGTGGTCTTGTGGAGTGAAGCTTTCTTT. It codes for CAWSVVLWSEAFF.

The chain carries TRBV7-9 and TRBJ1-3; D not resolved. The germline V gene encodes CDR1 SEHNR and CDR2 FQNEAQ (reference sequence). V lost 7 bases and J 0 bases, leaving 13 bases between the germline ends. This CDR3 is 15 amino acids long. CDR3: CASIVAGSSGNTIYF. CDR3 bases: TGTGCCAGCATCGTGGCGGGGTCCTCTGGAAACACCATATATTTT.

In regard to this clone: This sample also contains other DNA sequences that code for the same CDR3. The V gene is TRBV7-6, the J gene TRBJ2-2; 11 bases are shared with TRBD1. Germline loops: CDR1 SGHVS, CDR2 FNYEAQ. The ends lost 3 bases at V and 4 bases at J; junction bases unmatched: 10. This CDR3 is 18 amino acids long. The CDR3 loop is CASSLPGQGDVSTGELFF. The CDR3 nucleotides are TGTGCCAGCAGCTTGCCGGGACAGGGGGATGTTAGCACCGGGGAGCTGTTTTTT. Based on the CDR3 plus reference TRBV7-6 and TRBJ2-2, the full variable domain is GAGVSQSPRYKVTKRGQDVALRCDPISGHVSLYWYRQALGQGPEFLTYFNYEAQQDKSGLPNDRFSAERPEGSISTLTIQRTEQRDSAMYRCASSLPGQGDVSTGELFFGEGSRLTVL.

The chain links TRBV30 to TRBJ2-3; unclear D gene. CDR3 size: 12 residues. Germline CDR1 GTSNPN, CDR2 SVGIG (reference sequence). V was trimmed by 4 bases and J by 0 bases, leaving 5 bases between them. CDR3 nucleotide sequence: TGTGCCTGGATCCCGAGCACAGATACGCAGTATTTT. Amino acids: CAWIPSTDTQYF.

The chain is built from TRBV19 and TRBJ2-7, with D unclear. The V end was cut by 5 bases, the J end by 6 bases, with 14 bases between. The CDR3 runs 13 residues. Germline lookup yields CDR1 LNHDA and CDR2 SQIVND (reference sequence). This CDR3 is CASSETYPGEQYF. The CDR3, as DNA: TGTGCCAGTAGTGAGACTTATCCCGGCGAGCAGTACTTC.

CDR3 residues: CASRGQSYGYTF. In DNA, the CDR3 is TGTGCCAGCAGGGGACAGTCCTATGGCTACACCTTC. The genes are TRBV2 and TRBJ1-2; TRBD1 matches 7 bases. Trimming cost V 6 bases and J 4 bases; bases outside gene matches: 2. Germline CDR1 reads SNHLY; CDR2 reads FYNNEI. CDR3 size: 12 residues.

This clone came up a few times. This chain joins TRBV5-1 and TRBJ1-6; the match to TRBD1 covers 7 bases. From germline, CDR1 is SGHRS and CDR2 YFSETQ. With 4 bases clipped from V and 4 bases from J, the junction kept 8 bases outside the gene matches. This CDR3 is 16 amino acids long. CDR3 protein: CASSRDSEVYNSPLHF. The DNA of the CDR3 is TGCGCCAGCAGCCGGGACAGCGAAGTTTATAATTCACCCCTCCACTTT.

J is TRBJ2-3 and V is TRBV7-9; TRBD2 agrees at 11 bases. Germline V CDR1 and CDR2: SEHNR, FQNEAQ (reference sequence). V trimming: 5 bases; J trimming: 2 bases; junction bases outside the gene matches: 9. The length of the CDR3 is 17 residues. In DNA, the CDR3 is TGTGCCAGCAGCCCTATAGCGGGAGGGCCAGACACAGATACGCAGTATTTT. It yields the protein CASSPIAGGPDTDTQYF.